Below, 11 T cell receptor beta chains from the same sample are listed, as sequenced in a study of T cell responses to AZD1222 COVID-19 vaccine. The repertoire was sequenced with immunoSEQ multiplex PCR; TCRdb's copy has only in-frame clones and lacks some. Of about 81,000 clones in the sample, approximately 90% were seen once. The source was peripheral blood, collected 28 days after the second AZD1222 dose. Every receptor here comes from an adult who received the AZD1222 COVID-19 vaccine.

The chain is built from TRBV28 and TRBJ2-1, with TRBD2 matching 13 bases. V dropped 6 bases and J dropped 2; count of bases not matched to a gene: 7. The germline V gene has CDR1 MDHEN and CDR2 SYDVKM. The CDR3 is 17 residues long. The CDR3 bases are TGTGCCAGCAGCCAGACTAGCGGGAGGCCCCCCTACAATGAGCAGTTCTTC. Encoded protein: CASSQTSGRPPYNEQFF.

This chain links TRBV10-3 with TRBJ1-5, with 11 bases fitting TRBD1. The CDR3 is 15 amino acids. The V segment lost 10 bases and the J segment 0 bases; nucleotides outside the gene matches: 5. Germline V gene sequence: CDR1 ENHRY, CDR2 SYGVKD. The CDR3 is CATGQGANSNQPQHF. CDR3 in DNA: TGTGCCACCGGACAGGGGGCAAATAGCAATCAGCCCCAGCATTTT.

This clone was picked up one time. The V gene is TRBV5-6, the J gene TRBJ2-2, with D uncertain. Per the germline V gene, CDR1 is SGHDT and CDR2 is YYEEEE. V shed 4 bases and J shed 1 base, with 11 bases lying between them. The CDR3 totals 15 residues. Written as DNA, the CDR3 is TGTGCCAGCAGCCGGACCGGAGAGAACACCGGGGAGCTGTTTTTT. This sequence encodes CASSRTGENTGELFF.

This chain uses TRBV28 with TRBJ1-1, with no clear D. Germline values: CDR1 MDHEN, CDR2 SYDVKM. The CDR3 is made up of 15 amino acids. V lost 1 base to trimming and J lost 0 bases, with 9 bases between them. CDR3 in amino acids: CASSLSSRMNTEAFF. The CDR3 DNA reads as TGTGCCAGCAGTTTATCGAGTAGGATGAACACTGAAGCTTTCTTT.

The gene calls are TRBV4-1 and TRBJ1-1; weak D call: TRBD1 (5 bases). In germline, CDR1 is MGHRA, CDR2 YSYEKL. The CDR3 runs 14 residues. V was clipped by 0 bases and J by 11 bases, with 16 bases between them. CDR3 bases: TGCGCCAGCAGCCAAGAATGGCAGGGTGAGGGGGCTTTCTTT. It is translated as CASSQEWQGEGAFF.

The chain uses TRBV2 and TRBJ1-4, with D unresolved. The CDR3 totals 13 residues. Trimming removed 7 bases from V and 6 bases from J, with 12 bases in between. The germline CDR1 and CDR2 sequences are SNHLY and FYNNEI. The CDR3, as DNA: TGTGCCAGCAAGAGGGAGTGGGATGAAAAACTGTTTTTT. Its protein product is CASKREWDEKLFF. Supplemented by reference TRBV2 and TRBJ1-4, the full variable domain reads EPEVTQTPSHQVTQMGQEVILRCVPISNHLYFYWYRQILGQKVEFLVSFYNNEISEKSEIFDDQFSVERPDGSNFTLKIRSTKLEDSAMYFCASKREWDEKLFFGSGTQLSVL.

About this clone: Other nucleotide sequences from this sample produce the same CDR3. V and J are TRBV5-1 and TRBJ1-4; no firm D call. V lost 0 bases and J lost 2, with 5 bases in between. The CDR3 is 14 amino acids. The germline CDR1 and CDR2 sequences are SGHRS and YFSETQ. The CDR3: CASSLGGTNEKLFF. The CDR3 DNA sequence: TGCGCCAGCAGCTTGGGCGGGACTAATGAAAAACTGTTTTTT.

The J gene is TRBJ2-1, the V gene TRBV7-9; D not resolved. Germline assignment: CDR1 SEHNR and CDR2 FQNEAQ (reference sequence). The ends were cut back, 5 bases at V and 7 bases at J, with 3 bases in the middle. The CDR3 contains 10 residues. CDR3 in amino acids: CASSVNEQFF. CDR3 sequence (DNA): TGTGCCAGCAGCGTAAATGAGCAGTTCTTC.

This chain connects TRBV7-9 to TRBJ1-2; D not resolved. The V and J ends lost 5 bases and 7 bases respectively, with 14 bases between them. This CDR3 has 13 residues. Germline CDR1 reads SEHNR; CDR2 reads FQNEAQ (reference sequence). CDR3 protein: CASSPPDSRGYTF. The CDR3 DNA follows: TGTGCCAGCAGCCCCCCCGACTCTCGTGGCTACACCTTC.

DNA of the CDR3: TGCGCCAGCAGTCCCAGGACAGTCACTGAAGCTTTCTTT. Its protein is CASSPRTVTEAFF. The chain couples TRBV10-2 to TRBJ1-1; D possibly corresponds to TRBD1 (6 bases). The CDR3 has 13 residues. CDR1 and CDR2 (germline): WSHSY, SAAADI. Between the trimmed V and J ends, which lost 5 bases and 4 bases, there was a span of 11 bases.

The count of this clone is one. The chain links TRBV29-1 to TRBJ2-2; weak D call: TRBD2 (6 bases). From germline, CDR1 is SQVTM and CDR2 ANQGSEA. The V gene lost 6 bases and the J gene lost 5 bases, with 19 bases spanning the gap. The CDR3 is 15 amino acids. The CDR3 nucleotides read TGCAGCGTCCCTACAACTCCGGAGGGGACCGGGGAGCTGTTTTTT. This sequence encodes CSVPTTPEGTGELFF.